The TCR beta chain described here comes from a study of T cell responses to AZD1222 COVID-19 vaccine (dated by TCRdb to the early 2020s). For the study in its entirety: TCR sequencing was performed for 230 to 250 trial participants, of whom roughly 200 were given two doses of AZD1222 and about 25 were given two doses of MenACWY control vaccine. Trial participants were enrolled by age into subgroups of 18-55, 56-69 and 70-plus years, and around 150, 28 and 57 TCR-sequenced participants, respectively, were included in these subgroups.

This clone was observed a handful of times. Its cognate antigen has yet to be identified. Base qualities are not recorded, but no much larger clone differs from it by a single base. Summary of the overall study and its limitations: Conclusions about previously exposed vaccinees are limited, since just a handful of AZD1222 recipients were seropositive for SARS-CoV-2 at baseline. Reportedly, close to half of the unique spike-specific TCRs recognized epitopes lying outside the regions that are mutated in the B.1.351 and B.1.1.7 variants. A significant rise in spike-specific TCR breadth and depth was observed after two AZD1222 doses relative to day 0 and relative to MenACWY recipients. Participants were mostly white British and included more females than males, and it was suggested by the authors that clonal diversity may have been underestimated. Because no samples from the day 14 peak response were available, repertoires could be characterized only after the peak T cell response. The 56-69-year group was small, and its depth increase did not reach significance, likely because of low power. The whole spike protein was spanned by vaccine-associated CD4 TCRs, and dominant responses were seen in regions 160-218 and 743-854.

This sample's time point label indicates: baseline before first vaccination. The sample's treatment or condition label, in plain terms: meningococcal conjugate vaccine given as trial control. Vaccinee samples were obtained from the UK trials COV001 and COV002, which included a single-blind randomized controlled phase 2/3 trial of AZD1222 (ChAdOx1 nCoV-19) in healthy adults. For TCRbeta chain sequencing, PBMC samples were collected from trial participants at day 0 and at day 28 after the second dose. The CDR3 regions of human TCRbeta chains were subjected to immunosequencing. The original methods were these. TCRs in the repertoires were compared against a reference library of SARS-CoV-2-specific TCRs that had been generated with the MIRA antigen-specificity platform. Breadth was defined as the fraction of unique TCRs that were SARS-CoV-2-associated. Depth was defined as the fraction of total T cells that were SARS-CoV-2-associated. Each spike-specific TCR was assigned to its reactive spike region and to a CD4 or CD8 class using the MIRA data. Log10-transformed breadth and depth values were compared by one-way ANOVA with Sidak's multiple comparisons tests. TCRdb obtained this table from immuneACCESS and retained in-frame rearrangements with V and J assigned. These tables miss some clones; where compared with another copy, unresolved V genes account for less than half of the shortfall, and the remainder is unexplained. That table gives V, J and clone size, and the DNA gave D and trimming. The sample table contains 200,000 to 250,000 clones; only one count was recorded for 90% to 95% of them. In total, the top ten clones hold 0.95% to 1.1% of the sample.

The clonotype comes from an adult in good health. Sample: peripheral blood, taken on day 0 of MenACWY control vaccination.

The CDR3 region has the sequence CASSGVRGPEAFF. The DNA sequence is TGTGCCAGCAGTGGGGTCAGGGGGCCTGAAGCTTTCTTT. Here the chain combines TRBV12-3 or TRBV12-4 and TRBJ1-1, and 8 junction bases match TRBD1. Germline trimming: 5 bases from V, 6 bases from J; junction bases outside gene matches: 5. The CDR3 sequence holds 13 residues, the cysteine and phenylalanine included. The entry retains the CDR3 DNA only, 39 bases that are in frame from base 1.